These 29 T cell receptor beta chains originate from one sample sequenced in a study of identical twins. TCRdb passed the 5' RACE reads through MiXCR, listing each CDR3 protein once. The sample has 690,000 or so distinct CDR3 sequences; under 9% are singletons. These same records also appear under a second study, on yellow fever vaccine responses in identical twins.

Sequenced input: PBMCs. The receptors shown here come from a woman in her late teens or twenties in good health.

This clonotype was observed at least ten times. This rearrangement joins TRBV5-1 to TRBJ1-2; 7 nucleotides match TRBD1. The CDR3 length is 14 residues. V lost 3 bases and J lost 8; bases outside the gene matches: 10. CDR1 is SGHRS and CDR2 is YFSETQ in the germline V gene. The CDR3, as DNA: TGCGCCAGCAGCTCGTACCGGGACAGCCCAGGCTACACCTTC. This translates into CASSSYRDSPGYTF.

This chain links TRBV6-2 or TRBV6-3 with TRBJ2-2; TRBD2 agrees at 8 bases. This CDR3 has 16 residues. Germline CDR1 reads MNHEY; CDR2 reads SVGEGT. The V gene end was trimmed by 7 bases and the J gene end by 3 bases; junction bases not matched to a gene: 10. This CDR3 is CASTFGNGRDTGELFF. The CDR3 nucleotides are TGTGCCAGCACTTTTGGAAACGGGAGGGACACCGGGGAGCTGTTTTTT.

This clonotype was found a few times. This chain joins TRBV12-3 or TRBV12-4 and TRBJ2-5; TRBD1 matches at 10 bases. V shed 3 bases, J shed 3 bases, and the junction held 7 bases outside the gene matches. This CDR3 spans 16 amino acids. The CDR3 coding sequence is TGTGCCAGCAGTTTTCGACAGGGGGCTGGGGAAGAGACCCAGTACTTC. Protein sequence: CASSFRQGAGEETQYF.

This chain's CDR3 is CASSKIRDRAEQYF. DNA of the CDR3: TGTGCCAGCAGTAAAATCAGGGATCGTGCCGAGCAGTACTTC. The rearrangement joins TRBV27 to TRBJ2-7; D is perhaps TRBD1 (5 bases). Per germline, CDR1 MNHEY and CDR2 SMNVEV (reference sequence). CDR3 length: 14 amino acids. V was pared by 5 bases and J by 6 bases, with 17 bases between.

This clonotype showed up just a few times. This chain joins TRBV27 and TRBJ1-1, with D hard to call. The germline V gene has CDR1 MNHEY and CDR2 SMNVEV (reference sequence). This CDR3 has 15 amino acids. The V gene lost 6 bases and the J gene lost 1 base, with 15 bases spanning the gap. The CDR3 nucleotides are TGTGCCAGCAGCCCCTGGAGAATGGGGAACACTGAAGCTTTCTTT. It codes for CASSPWRMGNTEAFF.

This clonotype was counted only a few times. The chain has TRBV20-1 and TRBJ1-2; D is unclear. The CDR3 length is 15 residues. The germline V gene has CDR1 DFQATT and CDR2 SNEGSKA (reference sequence). The V gene lost 0 bases and the J gene lost 0 bases, with 11 bases spanning the gap. The DNA of the CDR3 is TGCAGTGCTAGAGATCGGTCAGCTGCTAACTATGGCTACACCTTC. It codes for CSARDRSAANYGYTF.

The rearrangement links TRBV2 to TRBJ2-6; D ambiguous. V lost 10 bases and J lost 0, with 19 bases in between. The germline V gene encodes CDR1 SNHLY and CDR2 FYNNEI. CDR3 length: 17 residues. The CDR3 region is CAISPRVSSSGANVLTF. The CDR3 DNA reads TGTGCCATCAGCCCTCGGGTTTCAAGCTCTGGGGCCAACGTCCTGACTTTC. The full variable domain, rest sourced from reference TRBV2 and TRBJ2-6, is EPEVTQTPSHQVTQMGQEVILRCVPISNHLYFYWYRQILGQKVEFLVSFYNNEISEKSEIFDDQFSVERPDGSNFTLKIRSTKLEDSAMYFCAISPRVSSSGANVLTFGAGSRLTVL.

This clonotype was detected a few times. V and J are TRBV7-2 and TRBJ2-7, with a weak D call TRBD1 (5 bases). CDR1 is SGHTA, CDR2 FQGNSA, per germline. The CDR3 has 15 residues. V lost 5 bases and J lost 3, with 17 bases in between. Here the CDR3 reads CASSLQRTFYYEQYF. The CDR3 DNA is TGTGCCAGCAGCCTACAGAGGACATTTTACTACGAGCAGTACTTC.

The rearrangement uses TRBV11-1 and TRBJ2-1; 11 nucleotides match TRBD2. Germline-derived CDR1 and CDR2 are SGHAT and FQDESV (reference sequence). The V and J ends lost 5 bases and 0 bases, in that order; junction bases with no gene match: 12. There are 19 residues in the CDR3. CDR3 in amino acids: CASSPPPSGGTSSYNEQFF. The CDR3 DNA reads as TGTGCCAGCAGCCCCCCGCCTAGCGGGGGGACGAGCTCCTACAATGAGCAGTTCTTC.

This clonotype was counted between two and nine times. The chain has TRBV20-1 and TRBJ2-7; TRBD1 agrees at 10 bases. Losses at the gene ends were 6 bases for V and 3 bases for J; bases not matched to a gene: 8. Germline CDR1 and CDR2: DFQATT and SNEGSKA (reference sequence). There are 14 residues in the CDR3. The CDR3, as DNA: TGCAGTGCATTCGGACAGGGGGAAGGCTACGAGCAGTACTTC. Its translation: CSAFGQGEGYEQYF.

In its sample, this clonotype was seen a few times. This chain uses TRBV19 with TRBJ2-1; D uncertain. Germline loops: CDR1 LNHDA, CDR2 SQIVND (reference sequence). The CDR3 is made up of 12 amino acids. V was cut by 3 bases and J by 7 bases, with 7 bases left in between. CDR3 DNA: TGTGCCAGTAGTATGTCCGTTAATGAGCAGTTCTTC. It translates to CASSMSVNEQFF.

This rearrangement joins TRBV29-1 to TRBJ2-7; no definite D call. The CDR3 length is 11 residues. Deletions cut 6 bases from V and 7 bases from J, with 13 bases between. Per the germline V gene, CDR1 is SQVTM and CDR2 is ANQGSEA. CDR3 loop: CSVEIGPEQYF. CDR3 sequence (DNA): TGCAGCGTCGAGATCGGCCCAGAGCAGTACTTC.

V gene TRBV7-9 combines with J gene TRBJ2-1; TRBD1 is a possible D gene (5 bases). This CDR3 region has 13 residues. The germline gives CDR1 SEHNR, CDR2 FQNEAQ (reference sequence). V was shortened by 2 bases and J by 10 bases, with 12 bases between the two germline ends. Here the CDR3 reads CASSLLTGHEQFF. DNA of the CDR3: TGTGCCAGCAGCTTACTTACCGGACACGAGCAGTTCTTC.

This clonotype came up many times. The chain links TRBV7-8 to TRBJ2-3; D unresolved. This CDR3 has 15 residues. V lost 3 bases and J lost 4, with 14 bases in between. Germline values: CDR1 SGHVS, CDR2 FQNEAQ. The CDR3 DNA sequence: TGTGCCAGCAGCTTCCTCGGCTTTTTGGCAGATACGCAGTATTTT. It specifies CASSFLGFLADTQYF.

V is TRBV5-1 and J is TRBJ2-1; perhaps TRBD1 as D (6 bases). CDR1 is SGHRS, CDR2 YFSETQ, per germline. The CDR3 totals 14 residues. The V end was cut by 4 bases, the J end by 7 bases, with 15 bases between. CDR3 loop: CASSPLGALNEQFF. DNA of the CDR3: TGCGCCAGCAGCCCGCTGGGGGCTTTGAATGAGCAGTTCTTC.

This clonotype has a handful of counts. This chain connects TRBV7-3 to TRBJ2-3; no reliable D call. With 2 bases removed from V and 2 bases from J, the gap between germline ends came to 17 bases. The CDR3 extends over 17 amino acids. The V gene's germline CDR1 is SGHTA and CDR2 FQGTGA. This CDR3 reads CASSLWAEPTPTDTQYF. In DNA, the CDR3 is TGTGCCAGCAGCTTATGGGCCGAGCCAACCCCCACAGATACGCAGTATTTT. Complete variable domain (other parts from reference TRBV7-3 and TRBJ2-3): GAGVSQTPSNKVTEKGKYVELRCDPISGHTALYWYRQSLGQGPEFLIYFQGTGAADDSGLPNDRFFAVRPEGSVSTLKIQRTERGDSAVYLCASSLWAEPTPTDTQYFGPGTRLTVL.

This clonotype was seen repeatedly, ten times or more. This CDR3 is CASSTGTGREQYF. For the CDR3, the DNA is TGTGCCAGCAGTACCGGGACGGGGCGGGAGCAGTACTTC. The V gene is TRBV2, the J gene TRBJ2-7, with D perhaps matching TRBD1 or TRBD2 (5 bases each). Germline CDR1 and CDR2: SNHLY and FYNNEI. The CDR3 runs 13 residues. V was clipped by 5 bases and J by 7 bases, with 15 bases between them.

This chain links TRBV29-1 with TRBJ2-5, with D possibly being TRBD2 (5 bases). Germline CDR1 is SQVTM and CDR2 is ANQGSEA. The CDR3 runs to 14 residues. The V and J ends lost 6 bases and 3 bases respectively, with 17 bases between them. The CDR3 nucleotides are TGCAGCGTCACCCCCGGGGTGGGCGAAGAGACCCAGTACTTC. Protein sequence: CSVTPGVGEETQYF.

This clonotype was observed at least ten times. This chain uses TRBV29-1 with TRBJ2-1; 7 positions match TRBD2. V trimming: 4 bases; J trimming: 4 bases; junction bases outside the gene matches: 10. The CDR3 covers 15 residues. CDR1 SQVTM and CDR2 ANQGSEA come from the germline V gene. In DNA, the CDR3 is TGCAGCGTTGTCCTATGGCGGGAGACGTACAATGAGCAGTTCTTC. Protein sequence: CSVVLWRETYNEQFF.

There are many counts of this clonotype. The chain links TRBV27 to TRBJ2-4; TRBD1 aligns across 8 bases. The germline V gene encodes CDR1 MNHEY and CDR2 SMNVEV (reference sequence). CDR3 size: 17 residues. The junction had 14 bases not matched to a gene; V was cut back by 4 bases and J by 6 bases. Here the CDR3 DNA reads TGTGCCAGCAGTTCCCATCCTCAAGGACAGGGTGTAAACATTCAGTACTTC. Translated: CASSSHPQGQGVNIQYF.

In its sample, this clonotype was seen many times. The chain carries TRBV5-1 and TRBJ2-2; a weak D match, TRBD1 (5 bases). Germline lookup yields CDR1 SGHRS and CDR2 YFSETQ. V was pared by 3 bases and J by 6 bases, with 15 bases between. CDR3 size: 15 residues. The CDR3 here is CASSSLWTSSGELFF. The CDR3 region has the DNA TGCGCCAGCAGCTCTTTATGGACATCTTCCGGGGAGCTGTTTTTT.

The rearrangement uses TRBV28 and TRBJ1-1, with D tentatively TRBD1 (5 bases). The germline V gene encodes CDR1 MDHEN and CDR2 SYDVKM. The ends were cut back, 6 bases at V and 0 bases at J, with 17 bases in the middle. This CDR3 has 16 amino acids. The CDR3 DNA follows: TGTGCCAGCAGCTTCCTACGGGACGACATGAACACTGAAGCTTTCTTT. This gives the protein CASSFLRDDMNTEAFF.

This clonotype was counted many times. V usage is TRBV10-3 and J usage is TRBJ1-5; D call uncertain. Trimming took off 2 bases at V and 4 bases at J, with 9 bases between the two ends. Germline CDR1 and CDR2: ENHRY and SYGVKD. The CDR3 extends over 14 amino acids. CDR3 sequence: CAISETPRNQPQHF. Here the CDR3 DNA reads TGTGCCATCAGTGAGACCCCGCGGAATCAGCCCCAGCATTTT.

The chain carries TRBV6-2 or TRBV6-3 and TRBJ2-4, with D uncertain. V was pared by 7 bases and J by 0 bases, with 19 bases between. Germline assignment: CDR1 MNHEY and CDR2 SVGEGT. The CDR3 extends over 17 amino acids. The CDR3 coding sequence is TGTGCCAGCACCCCCCTCGGCCGGCCGTTAGCCAAAAACATTCAGTACTTC. Residues: CASTPLGRPLAKNIQYF.

The V and J genes are TRBV6-1 and TRBJ2-7; 9 nucleotides line up with TRBD1. CDR1 is MNHNS and CDR2 is SASEGT in the germline V gene. CDR3 size: 13 residues. Trimming at V came to 5 bases and at J to 3 bases, leaving 2 bases not matched to a gene. CDR3 residues: CASSTTGGYEQYF. The CDR3 bases are TGTGCCAGCAGTACGACAGGGGGCTACGAGCAGTACTTC.

This chain connects TRBV4-2 to TRBJ1-1, with D perhaps matching TRBD1 (6 bases). Trimming left V 4 bases short and J 5 bases short, with 11 bases between. This CDR3 contains 13 residues. Per the germline V gene, CDR1 is LGHNA and CDR2 is YNFKEQ. The CDR3 DNA follows: TGTGCCAGCAGCCTAACCCAGGGGACTGAAGCTTTCTTT. Protein product: CASSLTQGTEAFF.

This clonotype was detected a few times. The chain links TRBV6-1 to TRBJ1-2, with D uncertain. Germline CDR1 MNHNS, CDR2 SASEGT. The germline V and J ends were trimmed by 6 bases and 1 base, with 12 bases remaining between them. The CDR3 consists of 14 residues. This chain's CDR3 is CASRVGRVNYGYTF. CDR3 DNA: TGTGCCAGCAGAGTAGGACGCGTTAACTATGGCTACACCTTC.

This clonotype was observed a handful of times. This chain links TRBV12-3 or TRBV12-4 with TRBJ2-1; the D gene is possibly TRBD2 (5 bases). This CDR3 has 15 amino acids. The V end was cut by 4 bases, the J end by 15 bases, with 25 bases between. CDR3 sequence: CASSYPNIGREGAFF. The CDR3 coding sequence is TGTGCCAGCAGTTATCCGAATATTGGGCGAGAGGGTGCGTTCTTC.

The chain is built from TRBV5-5 and TRBJ2-7; D might be TRBD2 (5 bases). Trimming shortened V by 0 bases and J by 1 base, and 8 bases separated the two germline ends. The CDR3 runs to 14 residues. Germline V gives CDR1 SGHKS, CDR2 YYEKEE (reference sequence). CDR3 bases: TGTGCCAGCAGCTTGGCCAGGACTTCCTACGAGCAGTACTTC. It yields the protein CASSLARTSYEQYF.